The 23 T cell receptor beta chains in this list originate from one sample, sequenced in a study of shared clonotypes between healthy human individuals. Using immunoSEQ multiplex PCR, the repertoire was profiled, and TCRdb retains in-frame clones only, with some absent. The table lists approximately 320,000 clones, 74% of them singletons. Source material: memory CD4+ T cells sorted from blood. As to subset: CD45RA-negative fraction. The receptors come from a young man in good health.

This clone was detected once. This chain uses TRBV5-6 with TRBJ2-7, with 8 bases lining up with TRBD1. Trimming at V came to 4 bases and at J to 6 bases, leaving 12 bases not matched to a gene. Germline values: CDR1 SGHDT, CDR2 YYEEEE. This CDR3 has 15 residues. For the CDR3, the DNA is TGTGCCAGCAGCGCCGCTGGACAGGGTCTCTCCGAGCAGTACTTC. It is translated as CASSAAGQGLSEQYF.

V and J are TRBV28 and TRBJ2-1; D is perhaps TRBD1 (6 bases). V lost 6 bases to trimming and J lost 15 bases, with 12 bases between them. Germline values: CDR1 MDHEN, CDR2 SYDVKM. CDR3 length: 10 amino acids. CDR3 protein: CASSHRERFF. In DNA form, the CDR3 reads TGTGCCAGCAGCCACAGGGAGAGGTTCTTC.

The chain is built from TRBV28 and TRBJ1-2; maybe TRBD1 (6 bases). Germline CDR1 and CDR2: MDHEN and SYDVKM. V was shortened by 7 bases and J by 6 bases, with 18 bases between the two germline ends. The CDR3 covers 14 residues. In nucleotides, the CDR3 is TGTGCCAGCACCACTAACGGGGGGGCTCATGGCTACACCTTC. It yields the protein CASTTNGGAHGYTF.

This chain joins TRBV7-9 and TRBJ1-5, with D tentatively TRBD1 (6 bases). V was pared by 5 bases and J by 6 bases, with 14 bases between. This CDR3 spans 14 amino acids. Germline loops: CDR1 SEHNR, CDR2 FQNEAQ (reference sequence). The CDR3 is CASSAQGRGQPQHF. The CDR3 DNA follows: TGTGCCAGCAGCGCACAGGGACGGGGTCAGCCCCAGCATTTT.

This clone occurred once. This chain connects TRBV5-4 to TRBJ1-1; TRBD1 matches 7 bases. V was pared by 0 bases and J by 5 bases, with 19 bases of the junction left unmatched. The CDR3 extends over 19 amino acids. CDR1 SGHNT and CDR2 YYREEE come from the germline V gene (reference sequence). CDR3 nucleotide sequence: TGTGCCAGCAGCTTGGGGGGCGTCTATACAGGGGCCCCGGGGACTGAAGCTTTCTTT. Protein product: CASSLGGVYTGAPGTEAFF.

The chain is built from TRBV19 and TRBJ1-5; tentative D call: TRBD1 (5 bases). V shed 1 base and J shed 6 bases, with 16 bases lying between them. Germline CDR1 is LNHDA and CDR2 is SQIVND (reference sequence). This CDR3 contains 16 residues. The CDR3 region is CASSIALTVQAQPQHF. The CDR3 coding sequence is TGTGCCAGTAGTATAGCCTTGACAGTCCAGGCTCAGCCCCAGCATTTT.

This clone showed up just a few times. The rearrangement uses TRBV11-2 and TRBJ2-3, with D possibly being TRBD1 or TRBD2 (5 bases each). From germline, CDR1 is SGHAT and CDR2 FQNNGV. The CDR3 length is 15 residues. V was cut by 0 bases and J by 3 bases, with 10 bases left in between. The CDR3 DNA follows: TGTGCCAGCAGCTTAGATTGGGGACCAACAGATACGCAGTATTTT. It is translated as CASSLDWGPTDTQYF.

Written as DNA, the CDR3 is TGTGCCAGCAGTGAGTCGCCAGGGGGCTTTGAAAAACTGTTTTTT. It yields the protein CASSESPGGFEKLFF. The rearrangement uses TRBV2 and TRBJ1-4; 8 bases fit TRBD1. Germline assignment: CDR1 SNHLY and CDR2 FYNNEI. CDR3 length equals 15 residues. J gave up 7 bases and V 3 bases, and 7 bases lay outside the gene matches.

The CDR3 region is CASSLAGFDIQYF. The CDR3 coding sequence is TGCGCCAGCAGCTTGGCAGGGTTTGACATTCAGTACTTC. V usage is TRBV5-1 and J usage is TRBJ2-4; a weak D match, TRBD1 (5 bases). This CDR3 comprises 13 residues. V shed 0 bases and J shed 8 bases, with 9 bases lying between them. Germline V gene data show CDR1 as SGHRS and CDR2 as YFSETQ.

This sequence joins TRBV9 and TRBJ2-1; tentative D call: TRBD2 (6 bases). Trimming took off 0 bases at V and 0 bases at J, with 13 bases between the two ends. Germline-derived CDR1 and CDR2 are SGDLS and YYNGEE. CDR3 size: 17 residues. CDR3: CASSVAADYLSYNEQFF. Written as DNA, the CDR3 is TGTGCCAGCAGCGTAGCAGCGGACTACCTCTCCTACAATGAGCAGTTCTTC.

The chain combines TRBV10-3 with TRBJ2-2, with 7 bases that match TRBD2. Germline V lookup: CDR1 ENHRY, CDR2 SYGVKD. The CDR3 has 14 amino acids. The CDR3 DNA is TGTGTCTCGCGACTAGCCCAAAACACCGGGGAGCTGTTTTTT. Its protein product is CVSRLAQNTGELFF.

The V gene is TRBV12-5, the J gene TRBJ2-5; 12 bases map to TRBD1. The germline V gene has CDR1 LGHNT and CDR2 FRNRAP. The CDR3 is 17 residues long. Trimming removed 0 bases from V and 13 bases from J; junction bases left unmatched: 15. CDR3 in DNA: TGTGCTAGTGGTTTGGTACTTATGGGACAGGGGGCCCCGATATTGTACTTC. Protein sequence: CASGLVLMGQGAPILYF.

This clone has more than one count but fewer than ten. V gene TRBV20-1 combines with J gene TRBJ2-2; D is unclear. Germline values: CDR1 DFQATT, CDR2 SNEGSKA (reference sequence). V lost 6 bases and J lost 7, with 9 bases in between. The length of the CDR3 is 11 residues. The CDR3 coding sequence is TGCAGTGCGCCTCAATTCGGGGAGCTGTTTTTT. This codes for CSAPQFGELFF.

This clone was seen only a few times. This sequence joins TRBV19 and TRBJ2-3, with 12 bases aligning to TRBD1. Germline CDR1 and CDR2: LNHDA and SQIVND (reference sequence). The CDR3 loop spans 17 amino acids. With V trimmed by 6 bases and J by 7 bases, 14 bases remained unmatched. CDR3 amino acids: CASSSSLGTGGLYTQYF. The CDR3, as DNA: TGTGCCAGTAGCTCCTCGTTGGGGACAGGGGGCTTGTATACGCAGTATTTT.

V is TRBV28 and J is TRBJ2-4, with D unclear. The CDR3 runs 15 residues. Looked up from germline, CDR1 is MDHEN and CDR2 is SYDVKM. V lost 5 bases, J lost 4 bases, and 15 bases lay in between. The CDR3: CASSLLTAGKNIQYF. In DNA, the CDR3 is TGTGCCAGCAGTCTCCTTACTGCAGGAAAAAACATTCAGTACTTC.

The CDR3 DNA sequence: TGTGCCAGCAGCCAAGATGGGCGGGACTCCATATACAATGAGCAGTTCTTC. Encoded protein: CASSQDGRDSIYNEQFF. The genes are TRBV4-2 and TRBJ2-1; possible D gene TRBD2, 6 bases. V was shortened by 0 bases and J by 4 bases, with 16 bases between the two germline ends. Germline V gene data show CDR1 as LGHNA and CDR2 as YNFKEQ. The CDR3 covers 17 residues.

This clone was recorded only once. This chain links TRBV5-6 with TRBJ2-3, with 7 positions matching TRBD1. Trimming cost V 1 base and J 6 bases; bases outside gene matches: 8. The CDR3 totals 15 residues. Germline CDR1 reads SGHDT; CDR2 reads YYEEEE. The CDR3 nucleotides read TGTGCCAGCAGCTTGCAGACAGGGCGTGGGGATACGCAGTATTTT. Translation: CASSLQTGRGDTQYF.

The CDR3 loop is CSVDRIAANTGELFF. As DNA, the CDR3 is TGCAGCGTTGATCGAATAGCGGCGAACACCGGGGAGCTGTTTTTT. The rearrangement links TRBV29-1 to TRBJ2-2; TRBD2 is a possible D gene (6 bases). The germline V gene has CDR1 SQVTM and CDR2 ANQGSEA. Between the trimmed V and J ends, which lost 3 bases and 0 bases, there was a span of 11 bases. The CDR3 has 15 residues.

The gene calls are TRBV7-9 and TRBJ1-5, with D possibly being TRBD1 (5 bases). The V gene lost 2 bases and the J gene lost 9 bases, with 14 bases spanning the gap. In germline, CDR1 is SEHNR, CDR2 FQNEAQ (reference sequence). This CDR3 spans 14 amino acids. The CDR3 here is CASSLSGAFRPQHF. The CDR3 nucleotides are TGTGCCAGCAGCTTAAGTGGGGCATTTAGGCCCCAGCATTTT.

The rearrangement uses TRBV6-1 and TRBJ2-7, with a tentative D call TRBD1 (6 bases). The germline CDR1 and CDR2 sequences are MNHNS and SASEGT. The CDR3 is made up of 14 amino acids. Between the trimmed V and J ends, which lost 5 bases and 0 bases, there was a span of 11 bases. The CDR3: CASSTYRDSYEQYF. The DNA of the CDR3 is TGTGCCAGCAGTACCTACAGGGACTCCTACGAGCAGTACTTC.

The chain is built from TRBV6-1 and TRBJ1-1; weak D call: TRBD1 (5 bases). Germline lookup yields CDR1 MNHNS and CDR2 SASEGT. The CDR3 runs 11 residues. Trimming left V 4 bases short and J 10 bases short, with 10 bases between. CDR3 loop: CASSVRDGAFF. Written as DNA, the CDR3 is TGTGCCAGCAGTGTCCGGGACGGAGCTTTCTTT.

This chain uses TRBV18 with TRBJ1-1; D is perhaps TRBD1 (6 bases). The V gene lost 5 bases and the J gene lost 11 bases, with 15 bases spanning the gap. CDR1 KGHSH and CDR2 LQKENI come from the germline V gene. The CDR3 length is 12 residues. In nucleotides, the CDR3 is TGTGCCAGCTCAACAGGGTCGCAGCGCGCTTTCTTT. This codes for CASSTGSQRAFF.

V is TRBV18 and J is TRBJ2-1; TRBD1 might be the D (5 bases). Trimming shortened V by 4 bases and J by 7 bases, and 17 bases separated the two germline ends. Germline assignment: CDR1 KGHSH and CDR2 LQKENI. This CDR3 is built from 15 residues. The CDR3 nucleotides are TGTGCCAGCTCACAAAGAAGGGGTTTAGGGAATGAGCAGTTCTTC. The encoded protein is CASSQRRGLGNEQFF.